The clone carrying this T cell receptor (beta chain) was counted a few times. The antigen remains undetermined. Just one base apart from a much larger clone, this may be a read error. The germline gives CDR1 DFQATT, CDR2 SNEGSKA (reference sequence). The ends were cut back, 4 bases at V and 5 bases at J, with 14 bases in the middle. This CDR3 has 13 amino acids. Disease duration under 2 months; hyperthyroidism patients were aged 18 to 65. Each diagnosis was grounded in clinical symptoms, serum thyroxine and TRAb, thyroid ultrasound, and orbital computed tomography. The sample belongs to a study of T cells in Graves' hyperthyroidism and ophthalmopathy. Study as a whole: Pretreatment peripheral blood was obtained at initial diagnosis. Overall study results and limits: Most clonotypes that expanded in the thyroid above 0.001 also showed up in blood.

Amplification yielded TCR beta CDR3 regions, with RNA transcripts as the source. A set of HTBI primers served as the primers for a first-round RT-PCR of the TCR CDR3. TCRdb fed the multiplex PCR reads into MiXCR, producing one record per CDR3 protein. The table records around 580,000 distinct CDR3 sequences, over 15% of them present only once. The genes are TRBV20-1 and TRBJ2-5; possibly TRBD1 for D (5 bases). The sample taken for sequencing was blood. The origin of this receptor is a woman younger than 35 with Graves' hyperthyroidism. CDR3 amino acids: CSAITSGPETQYF. In nucleotides, the CDR3 is TGCAGTGCTATCACTTCAGGGCCCGAGACCCAGTACTTC.